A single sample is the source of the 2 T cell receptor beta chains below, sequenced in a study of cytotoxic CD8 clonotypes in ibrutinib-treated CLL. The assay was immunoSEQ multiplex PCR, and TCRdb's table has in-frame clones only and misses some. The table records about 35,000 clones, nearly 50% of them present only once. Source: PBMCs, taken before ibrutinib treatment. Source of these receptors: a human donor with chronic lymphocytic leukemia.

CDR3: CAISERRGGTDTQYF. The DNA for the CDR3 is TGTGCCATCAGTGAAAGGCGGGGGGGCACAGATACGCAGTATTTT. The chain employs TRBV10-3 and TRBJ2-3; 8 bases align to TRBD2. The CDR3 is 15 residues long. The V segment lost 3 bases and the J segment 1 base; nucleotides outside the gene matches: 3. CDR1 and CDR2 from the germline V gene are ENHRY and SYGVKD.

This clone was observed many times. CDR3 sequence: CASSERQLQAFF. CDR3 DNA: TGTGCCAGCAGTGAAAGGCAGCTACAAGCTTTCTTT. This chain uses TRBV6-1 with TRBJ1-1; D is ambiguous. In germline, CDR1 is MNHNS, CDR2 SASEGT. The CDR3 runs to 12 residues. With 2 bases removed from V and 9 bases from J, the gap between germline ends came to 10 bases.